This TCR beta chain was obtained from a study of T cell responses to AZD1222 COVID-19 vaccine (dated by TCRdb to 2020 to 2022). Background on the whole study: AZD1222 recipients given second doses at about 4 weeks or at about 12 weeks were pooled, since spike-specific TCR depth and breadth were not found to differ between the two schedules. TCR sequencing covered roughly 230 trial participants: 200 to 220 given two doses of AZD1222 and 26 given two doses of MenACWY control vaccine. Trial participants were enrolled by age into 18-55, 56-69 and 70-plus year subgroups, with about 150, 28 and 57 TCR-sequenced participants respectively. What the study reported, not specific to this receptor: The 56-69-year group was small, and its depth increase did not reach significance, likely because of low power. Conclusions about previously exposed vaccinees were limited because only six AZD1222 recipients were SARS-CoV-2 seropositive at baseline. After two AZD1222 doses, both the breadth and the depth of spike-specific TCRs were significantly higher than at day 0 and than in MenACWY recipients. The whole spike protein was spanned by vaccine-associated CD4 TCRs, and dominant responses were seen in regions 160-218 and 743-854. Because no day 14 peak-response samples were available, repertoires were characterized only after the peak T cell response. Epitopes outside the regions mutated in the B.1.351 and B.1.1.7 variants were reportedly recognized by nearly half of the unique spike-specific TCRs. Participants were mostly white British, with more females than males. The authors suggested clonal diversity may have been underestimated.

The time point label of this sample denotes: baseline before first vaccination. The vaccinee samples were drawn from two UK trials, COV001 and COV002, one of which was a single-blind randomized controlled phase 2/3 trial testing AZD1222 (ChAdOx1 nCoV-19) in healthy adults. For TCRbeta chain sequencing, PBMC samples were collected from trial participants at day 0 and at day 28 after the second dose. This clone was observed once. No antigen is known for it. The input lacks base qualities; no much larger clone sits a single base away. According to the germline V gene, CDR1 reads SQVTM and CDR2 reads ANQGSEA. The CDR3 has 13 amino acids, counting the end cysteine and phenylalanine. CDR3 DNA is the only sequence kept; it has 39 bases, read in frame from the first base. The V end gives up 7 bases and the J end 6 bases, leaving 6 bases in the junction not matched to a gene. The CDR3 regions of human TCRbeta chains were subjected to immunosequencing. In the source study's methods: Repertoire TCRs were checked for matches against a reference library of SARS-CoV-2-specific TCRs that had been generated using the MIRA antigen-specificity platform. Breadth meant the fraction of unique TCRs that were SARS-CoV-2-associated, whereas depth meant the fraction of total T cells that were SARS-CoV-2-associated. Using the MIRA data, each spike-specific TCR was assigned both to the spike region to which the TCR was reactive and to a CD4 or CD8 class. Log10-transformed breadth and depth values were compared by one-way ANOVA with Sidak's multiple comparisons tests. Entries here come from immuneACCESS through TCRdb and include only in-frame sequences with V and J called. Some clones fail to appear in such tables; in the studies checked, an unresolved V gene covers under half of the shortfall, and the cause of the remainder is unknown. The DNA was the basis for D and trimming; V, J and clone size are from that table. This sample holds 170,000 or so clones; less than 95% were observed only once. In total, the top ten clones hold approximately 1.6% of the sample.

The chain was built from TRBV29-1 and TRBJ2-2; 9 bases in the middle match TRBD1. This TCR was sampled from an adult in good health. This specimen was peripheral blood, taken on day 0 of AZD1222 vaccination. At the DNA level, the sequence is TGCAGCGGGGGACAGGGCGGTCCCGGGGAGCTGTTTTTT. This sequence encodes CSGGQGGPGELFF.